Listed below are T cell receptor beta chains from one sample, sequenced in a study of beta chain features in type 1 diabetes. Libraries were prepared by immunoSEQ multiplex PCR; TCRdb keeps only in-frame clonotypes and omits some of them. The sample yields 130,000 to 150,000 clones, 6% to 7.5% seen once. Sequences were obtained from central memory CD4+ T cells from blood. All receptors come from a woman aged 25 to 45 in good health. CDR3s include the opening cysteine and the closing phenylalanine or tryptophan. Each record gives: clone size, D gene, V gene, J gene, CDR3 protein, CDR3 DNA. The D gene is left open where the match is weak. Clone size is stated in some rows and not others, as once, few, many or a class when expanded.

.	.	TRBV11-3	TRBJ2-3	CASSFAGSLGDTQYF	TGTGCCAGCAGCTTCGCCGGGTCATTGGGAGATACGCAGTATTTT
.	.	TRBV6-5	TRBJ1-5	CASSYRATGNQPQHF	TGTGCCAGCAGTTACCGGGCGACAGGCAATCAGCCCCAGCATTTT
.	TRBD2	TRBV7-2	TRBJ2-5	CASRYGTSGGQETQYF	TGTGCCAGCAGATACGGGACTAGCGGGGGCCAAGAGACCCAGTACTTC
few	.	TRBV7-3	TRBJ2-5	CASSLQPEGETQYF	TGTGCCAGCAGCTTACAGCCGGAGGGGGAGACCCAGTACTTC
few	.	TRBV7-9	TRBJ2-3	CASSFSSDYTDTQYF	TGTGCCAGCAGCTTCAGTAGCGATTACACAGATACGCAGTATTTT
.	.	TRBV7-2	TRBJ2-5	CASRTGGGRALVTQYF	TGTGCCAGCAGGACAGGGGGCGGGAGGGCCCTTGTGACCCAGTACTTC
.	.	TRBV7-3	TRBJ1-4	CASSRDGGADEKLFF	TGTGCCAGCAGCCGCGACGGGGGGGCGGATGAAAAACTGTTTTTT
.	.	TRBV7-2	TRBJ1-1	CASSFNREAFF	TGTGCCAGCAGCTTCAATCGGGAAGCTTTCTTT
few	TRBD2	TRBV19	TRBJ2-1	CASRGLAGPYNEQFF	TGTGCCAGTAGAGGACTAGCGGGACCCTACAATGAGCAGTTCTTC
.	.	TRBV7-9	TRBJ1-2	CASSVESYGYTF	TGTGCCAGCAGCGTAGAGAGCTATGGCTACACCTTC
.	.	TRBV6-4	TRBJ1-2	CASSREPGYGYTF	TGTGCCAGCAGTCGGGAACCTGGCTATGGCTACACCTTC
few	TRBD2	TRBV18	TRBJ2-3	CASSPLVGGSSDTQYF	TGTGCCAGCTCACCGTTGGTTGGCGGGAGTTCAGATACGCAGTATTTT
few	.	TRBV27	TRBJ2-7	CASSLEIRGYEQYF	TGTGCCAGCAGTTTAGAGATTAGGGGATACGAGCAGTACTTC
few	TRBD2	TRBV5-6	TRBJ2-3	CASSFRTSGIGDTQYF	TGTGCCAGCAGCTTCCGGACTAGCGGGATAGGGGATACGCAGTATTTT
few	.	TRBV28	TRBJ2-7	CASSFQATYEQYF	TGTGCCAGCAGTTTTCAGGCCACCTACGAGCAGTACTTC
few	.	TRBV5-5	TRBJ2-7	CASSFQGGQYF	TGTGCCAGCAGCTTCCAAGGAGGGCAGTACTTC
many	.	TRBV30	TRBJ2-7	CAWSVLHEQYF	TGTGCCTGGAGTGTACTTCACGAGCAGTACTTC
.	TRBD2	TRBV7-2	TRBJ2-1	CASSLQSGRGSYNEQFF	TGTGCCAGCAGCTTACAAAGCGGGAGGGGCTCCTACAATGAGCAGTTCTTC
.	.	TRBV29-1	TRBJ2-3	CSVEQVSTDTQYF	TGCAGCGTTGAGCAGGTTAGCACAGATACGCAGTATTTT
.	.	TRBV7-2	TRBJ1-1	CASSLDSGNTEAFF	TGTGCCAGCAGCTTAGACAGTGGGAACACTGAAGCTTTCTTT
.	TRBD1	TRBV29-1	TRBJ2-7	CSVVVGQGDHEQYF	TGCAGCGTTGTAGTGGGACAGGGTGACCACGAGCAGTACTTC
.	TRBD1	TRBV5-1	TRBJ2-7	CASSLAQGEPYEQYF	TGCGCCAGCAGCTTGGCGCAGGGGGAACCCTACGAGCAGTACTTC
.	.	TRBV6-5	TRBJ2-1	CASSYTGRVSYNEQFF	TGTGCCAGCAGTTATACAGGGCGAGTCTCCTACAATGAGCAGTTCTTC
.	TRBD1	TRBV27	TRBJ2-1	CASSLKTGENEQFF	TGTGCCAGCAGTTTAAAAACAGGGGAGAATGAGCAGTTCTTC
few	TRBD2	TRBV19	TRBJ2-2	CASSGSGMNTGELFF	TGTGCCAGTAGTGGGAGCGGGATGAACACCGGGGAGCTGTTTTTT
.	.	TRBV28	TRBJ1-2	CASSDSIFDGYTF	TGTGCCAGCAGTGACAGTATTTTCGATGGCTACACCTTC
few	.	TRBV7-2	TRBJ2-7	CASSSYRIGEQYF	TGTGCCAGCAGCTCCTACAGGATCGGCGAGCAGTACTTC
.	TRBD2	TRBV11-2	TRBJ2-2	CASSFPASGSNTGELFF	TGTGCCAGCAGCTTCCCGGCTAGCGGGTCGAACACCGGGGAGCTGTTTTTT
many	TRBD2	TRBV27	TRBJ2-1	CASSFMSSGRAGEQFF	TGTGCCAGCAGTTTTATGTCTAGCGGGAGGGCCGGTGAGCAGTTCTTC
.	TRBD2	TRBV28	TRBJ2-7	CASRLLSGRVYEQYF	TGTGCCAGCAGATTACTTAGCGGGAGGGTTTACGAGCAGTACTTC
.	.	TRBV28	TRBJ2-4	CASGAGSLDAKNIQYF	TGTGCCAGCGGGGCGGGATCCCTGGACGCAAAAAACATTCAGTACTTC
few	TRBD2	TRBV18	TRBJ2-3	CASSTSARTDTQYF	TGTGCCAGCTCCACTAGCGCCCGCACAGATACGCAGTATTTT
few	TRBD2	TRBV7-3	TRBJ2-1	CASSLRLAAYNEQFF	TGTGCCAGCAGCTTAAGGCTAGCGGCCTACAATGAGCAGTTCTTC
.	TRBD2	TRBV5-1	TRBJ2-1	CASSLVSAGGRVNEQFF	TGCGCCAGCAGCTTGGTATCTGCGGGGGGTAGGGTCAATGAGCAGTTCTTC
many	.	TRBV28	TRBJ2-1	CASGLPDRVSYNEQFF	TGTGCCAGCGGACTACCCGACAGGGTCTCCTACAATGAGCAGTTCTTC
many	.	TRBV19	TRBJ2-1	CASSGYQYNEQFF	TGTGCCAGTAGCGGGTATCAGTACAATGAGCAGTTCTTC
many	.	TRBV11-2	TRBJ1-3	CASSPVASSGNTIYF	TGTGCCAGCAGCCCTGTCGCGAGCTCTGGAAACACCATATATTTT
.	.	TRBV7-2	TRBJ2-2	CASNPRSGELFF	TGTGCCAGCAACCCGAGGTCCGGGGAGCTGTTTTTT
.	.	TRBV28	TRBJ1-5	CASSGVSNQPQHF	TGTGCCAGCAGCGGTGTATCCAATCAGCCCCAGCATTTT
.	TRBD2	TRBV11-2	TRBJ2-1	CASSPRLASQFF	TGTGCCAGCAGCCCCCGACTAGCGTCGCAGTTCTTC
.	.	TRBV27	TRBJ2-3	CASSVLGGTDTQYF	TGTGCCAGCAGCGTTCTAGGAGGCACAGATACGCAGTATTTT
few	.	TRBV5-1	TRBJ2-1	CASSLGATYNEQFF	TGCGCCAGCAGCTTGGGGGCAACCTACAATGAGCAGTTCTTC
few	.	TRBV21-1	TRBJ2-5	CASSKASEGQETQYF	TGTGCCAGCAGCAAAGCGTCGGAGGGCCAAGAGACCCAGTACTTC
.	TRBD2	TRBV7-2	TRBJ2-5	CASSFYREDETQYF	TGTGCCAGCAGCTTCTACCGGGAGGATGAGACCCAGTACTTC
.	TRBD2	TRBV18	TRBJ2-1	CASSTGLAGLNEQFF	TGTGCCAGCTCTACGGGACTAGCGGGACTAAATGAGCAGTTCTTC
few	TRBD1	TRBV7-3	TRBJ2-2	CASSVQGAGGELFF	TGTGCCAGCAGCGTACAGGGGGCTGGTGGGGAGCTGTTTTTT
many	TRBD2	TRBV4-3	TRBJ2-3	CASSQAARTSGSPGDTQYF	TGCGCCAGCAGCCAAGCGGCACGGACTAGCGGGAGCCCCGGCGATACGCAGTATTTT
few	TRBD1	TRBV7-3	TRBJ1-2	CASSPGTGGLYGYTF	TGTGCCAGCAGCCCCGGGACAGGGGGCTTGTATGGCTACACCTTC
few	TRBD2	TRBV4-2	TRBJ2-1	CASSQDTPGLGGVNEQFF	TGTGCCAGCAGCCAAGATACCCCGGGACTAGGGGGGGTCAATGAGCAGTTCTTC
.	TRBD1	TRBV6-6	TRBJ1-1	CASSLDRVGEAFF	TGTGCCAGCAGCCTAGACAGGGTGGGTGAAGCTTTCTTT
few	TRBD1	TRBV18	TRBJ2-7	CASSPRDRTYEQYF	TGTGCCAGCTCACCTAGGGACAGGACCTACGAGCAGTACTTC
.	TRBD2	TRBV27	TRBJ2-5	CASRNGPDQAGGTQYF	TGTGCCAGCAGAAACGGCCCTGACCAGGCGGGAGGGACCCAGTACTTC
many	TRBD1	TRBV6-6	TRBJ2-5	CASRGDRAKTQYF	TGTGCCAGCAGAGGGGACAGGGCGAAGACCCAGTACTTC
many	.	TRBV30	TRBJ2-1	CAWRSYEQFF	TGTGCCTGGAGGTCCTATGAGCAGTTCTTC
.	.	TRBV7-6	TRBJ2-7	CASSLYPGGPSYEQYF	TGTGCCAGCAGCCTTTACCCGGGGGGCCCATCCTACGAGCAGTACTTC
few	.	TRBV2	TRBJ2-1	CASSEEGGGRGEQFF	TGTGCCAGCAGTGAAGAGGGAGGGGGTCGCGGTGAGCAGTTCTTC
.	.	TRBV18	TRBJ2-5	CASSPPELQETQYF	TGTGCCAGCTCACCACCCGAACTCCAAGAGACCCAGTACTTC